This entry describes one T cell receptor (beta chain). Its antigen remains unknown. This sample was taken from a study of T cells expressing NK-cell markers. Study overall: Sorted CD3+CD56-NKG2C+, CD3+CD56+NKG2C+ and CD3+CD56+NKG2C- T cells supplied the TCR beta repertoires. Study-wide points: Several donors likewise had their CD3+CD56-NKG2C+ fraction led by these clonotypes.

Reprocessing the 5' RACE reads, TCRdb reports a single entry for every CDR3 protein and omits DNA. Its listing shows fewer than 400,000 distinct CDR3 sequences. The germline V gene encodes CDR1 SGHRS and CDR2 YFSETQ. CDR3 length equals 14 residues. The receptor was isolated from a woman in her forties or fifties in good health. The material sequenced was blood T cells: a sorted CD56 or NKG2C T cell subset, CD4+ or CD8+ T cells, or bulk PBMC T cells (not recorded which). This chain connects TRBV5-1 to TRBJ2-1; the TRBD1 assignment by TCRdb is unverifiable without DNA. CDR3 sequence: CASSLVGGRSEQFF.